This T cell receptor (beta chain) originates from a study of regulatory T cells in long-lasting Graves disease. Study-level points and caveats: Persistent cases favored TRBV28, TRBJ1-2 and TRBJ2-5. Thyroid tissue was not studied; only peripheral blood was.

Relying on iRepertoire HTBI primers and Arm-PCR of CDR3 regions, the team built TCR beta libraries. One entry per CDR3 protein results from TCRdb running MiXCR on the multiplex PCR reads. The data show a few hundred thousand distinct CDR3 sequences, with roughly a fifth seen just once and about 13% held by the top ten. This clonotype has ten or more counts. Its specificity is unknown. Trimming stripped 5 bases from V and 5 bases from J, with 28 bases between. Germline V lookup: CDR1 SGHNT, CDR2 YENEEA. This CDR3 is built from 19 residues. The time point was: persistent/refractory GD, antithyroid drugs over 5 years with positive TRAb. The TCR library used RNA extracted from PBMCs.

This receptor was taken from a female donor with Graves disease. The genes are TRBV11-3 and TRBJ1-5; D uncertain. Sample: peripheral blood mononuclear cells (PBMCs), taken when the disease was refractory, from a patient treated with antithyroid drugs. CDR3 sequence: CASSALPVYGERGDQPQHF. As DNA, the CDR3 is TGTGCCAGCAGCGCCCTGCCTGTGTATGGGGAGAGAGGAGATCAGCCCCAGCATTTT.